This T cell receptor beta chain stems from a study of blood T cell repertoires in COVID-19. Trimming removed 5 bases from V and 1 base from J; junction bases left unmatched: 0. Looked up from germline, CDR1 is SGHKS and CDR2 is YYEKEE (reference sequence). This CDR3 is built from 13 residues. TCRdb's copy holds only in-frame clones and misses some; the assay was immunoSEQ multiplex PCR. The sample holds fewer than 350,000 clones, 75% to 90% seen once. The receptor was derived from a woman aged 70-85 years with COVID-19, enrolled during active disease. Sequenced: peripheral blood. This rearrangement joins TRBV5-5 to TRBJ1-3; 7 positions match TRBD1. The CDR3 DNA reads as TGTGCCAGCAGGACAGGGTCTGGAAACACCATATATTTT. Translation: CASRTGSGNTIYF.